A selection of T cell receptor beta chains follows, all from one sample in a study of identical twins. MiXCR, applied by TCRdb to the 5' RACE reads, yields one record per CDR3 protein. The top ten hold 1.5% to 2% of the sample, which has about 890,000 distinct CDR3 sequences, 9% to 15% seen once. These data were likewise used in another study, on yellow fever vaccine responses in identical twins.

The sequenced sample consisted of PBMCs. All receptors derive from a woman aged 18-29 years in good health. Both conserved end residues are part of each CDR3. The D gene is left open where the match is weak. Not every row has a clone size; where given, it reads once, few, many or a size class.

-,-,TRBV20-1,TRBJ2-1,TGCAGTGCTCTTGGGAGCTCCTACAATGAGCAGTTCTTC,CSALGSSYNEQFF
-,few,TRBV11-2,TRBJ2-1,TGTGCCAGCAGTTGGGTAGGAGGGGTCAACAATGAGCAGTTCTTC,CASSWVGGVNNEQFF
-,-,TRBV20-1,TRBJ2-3,TGCAGTGCTAGAGACCCAGGGGTGGTGGATACGCAGTATTTT,CSARDPGVVDTQYF
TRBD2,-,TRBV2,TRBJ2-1,TGTGCCAGCAGTGGACTAGCCCACTTC,CASSGLAHF
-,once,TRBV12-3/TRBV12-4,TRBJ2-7,TGTGCCAGCAGTTTAGCGCGACAGCACTACGAGCAGTACTTC,CASSLARQHYEQYF
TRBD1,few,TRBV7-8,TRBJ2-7,TGTGCCAGCAGCTTAAAAAGGACAGGGAACTACGAGCAGTACTTC,CASSLKRTGNYEQYF
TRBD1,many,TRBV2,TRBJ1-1,TGTGCCAGCAGGCAAAAGGACGGACAGGGAACGTTTGAAGCTTTCTTT,CASRQKDGQGTFEAFF
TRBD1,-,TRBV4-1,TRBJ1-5,TGCGCCAGCAGCCAAGAAGGGACAGGGGAGAGTCAGCCCCAGCATTTT,CASSQEGTGESQPQHF
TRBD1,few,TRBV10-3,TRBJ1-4,TGTGCCATCAGTGACACTCAAACAGGGGTTTTTGAAAAACTGTTTTTT,CAISDTQTGVFEKLFF
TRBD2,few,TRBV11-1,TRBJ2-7,TGTGCCAGCAGCTTAGTACCCGGGACTAGCGGGAGCGGCTACGAGCAGTACTTC,CASSLVPGTSGSGYEQYF
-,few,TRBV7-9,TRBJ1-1,TGTGCCAGCAGAGTAGTACAGCTTAACACTGAAGCTTTCTTT,CASRVVQLNTEAFF
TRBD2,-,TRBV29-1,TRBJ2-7,TGCAGCGTTGGGGGGGGCTCCTACGAGCAGTACTTC,CSVGGGSYEQYF
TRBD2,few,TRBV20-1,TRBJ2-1,TGCAGTGCCCATCCTTATAGCGGGAGCGAAGATGAGCAGTTCTTC,CSAHPYSGSEDEQFF
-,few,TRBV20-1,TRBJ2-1,TGCAGTGCTAGAGACCTGCTAGCGAATGAGCAGTTCTTC,CSARDLLANEQFF
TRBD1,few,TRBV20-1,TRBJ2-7,TGCAGTGCTTCCTTTAGACAGGGGGCTTACGAGCAGTACTTC,CSASFRQGAYEQYF
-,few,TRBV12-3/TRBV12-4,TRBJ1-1,TGTGCCAGCAGTCCCCGGCGGGCCCTGAACACTGAAGCTTTCTTT,CASSPRRALNTEAFF
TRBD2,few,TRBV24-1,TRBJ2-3,TGTGCCACCAGTGATAGATCACGGGAGGGCCTTGATACGCAGTATTTT,CATSDRSREGLDTQYF
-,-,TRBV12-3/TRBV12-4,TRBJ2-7,TGTGCCAGCAGTCTACTGTGGGCTTACGAGCAGTACTTC,CASSLLWAYEQYF
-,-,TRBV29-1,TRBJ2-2,TGCAGCGTTGAAGCCTCGACCGGGGAGCTGTTTTTT,CSVEASTGELFF
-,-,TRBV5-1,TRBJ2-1,TGCGCCAGCAGCTTGGAGGGGGTGGGATCCTACAATGAGCAGTTCTTC,CASSLEGVGSYNEQFF
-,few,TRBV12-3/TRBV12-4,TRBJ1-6,TGTGCCAGCAGTGTCGGGCTGAAGAATTCACCCCTCCACTTT,CASSVGLKNSPLHF
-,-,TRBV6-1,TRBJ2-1,TGTGCCAGCAGTGACCAGCGGGCTACCGGGGAGCAGTTCTTC,CASSDQRATGEQFF